The entry below describes one T cell receptor beta chain. The target antigen is unknown. The CDR3 sequence is 13 residues long. The trim removed 6 bases at V and 5 bases at J, leaving 6 bases unmatched. Germline CDR1 and CDR2: MNHNS and SASEGT. These data come from a study of cytomegalovirus exposure and HLA in healthy donors. At sampling all donors were nominally healthy, likely with unrecorded immune exposures. Vbeta (60) and Jbeta (13) primers were used in the PCR. Only in-frame clones appear in the TCRdb table, and some are missing; sequencing was by immunoSEQ multiplex PCR. The sample includes roughly 100,000 clones, approximately 77% of them seen just once. Notes on the study in general: Upon later analysis, TCR association rates were observed to vary by HLA locus, being highest for DRB1 and lowest for HLA-C. CMV serostatus was the only immune exposure information that was available.

The rearrangement links TRBV6-1 to TRBJ1-2; the match to TRBD1 covers 7 bases. The sequence was obtained from a male donor in good health and CMV-seropositive. The source material was PBMCs. The CDR3 DNA sequence: TGTGCCAGCAGGACGGAGACAGGGTATGGCTACACCTTC. Its protein is CASRTETGYGYTF.